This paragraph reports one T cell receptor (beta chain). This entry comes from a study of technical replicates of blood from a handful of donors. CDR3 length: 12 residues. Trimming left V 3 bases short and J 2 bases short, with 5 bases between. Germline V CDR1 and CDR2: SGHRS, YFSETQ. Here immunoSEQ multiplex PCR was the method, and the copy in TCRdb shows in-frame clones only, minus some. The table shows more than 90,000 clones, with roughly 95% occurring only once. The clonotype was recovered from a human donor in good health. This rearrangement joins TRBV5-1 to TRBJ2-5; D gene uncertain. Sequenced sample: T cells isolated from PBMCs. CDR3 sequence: CASSYSQETQYF. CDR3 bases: TGCGCCAGCAGCTACTCTCAAGAGACCCAGTACTTC.